Sequencing of this TCR beta chain was carried out in a study of blood T cells in healthy people across ages. Study observations and caveats: More naive CD4+ cells and higher diversity marked long-lived donors relative to aged donors.

Combining a sample-barcoded 5' primer with a J-beta primer mix, a second PCR ran for about 6 to 11 cycles. TCRdb called the 5' RACE reads again in MiXCR, with one record for every CDR3 protein. The table includes roughly 720,000 distinct CDR3 sequences, approximately 55% detected once. As concerns this clonotype: Its antigen is not known.

CDR1 LGHDT and CDR2 YNNKEL come from the germline V gene (reference sequence). This CDR3 region has 18 residues. The V end lost 0 bases, the J end lost 4 bases, and 19 bases lay between the germline ends. The sequence derives from a man at least 80 years old in good health. This chain uses TRBV3-1 with TRBJ2-1; the D gene is possibly TRBD2 (6 bases). The sample was blood. CDR3 DNA sequence: TGTGCCAGCAGCCAAGACCCCGTGCGGGGCGAAAATTACAATGAGCAGTTCTTC. It encodes CASSQDPVRGENYNEQFF.